The rows below give T cell receptor beta chains drawn from one sample of a study of blood T cell repertoires in COVID-19. Libraries were prepared by immunoSEQ multiplex PCR; TCRdb keeps only in-frame clonotypes and omits some of them. Among 50,000 to 65,000 clones listed, 85% to 90% were seen once. The sequenced material came from peripheral blood. The receptors here all came from a human donor in a cohort sampled during active COVID-19. CDR3s include the opening cysteine and the closing phenylalanine or tryptophan. The D gene is left open where the match is weak. Size values are once, few and many counts, or a class for expanded clones, and some rows have none.

TGTGCCAGCAGCTTAATAGAGTGGAGCTCTGGGGCCAACGTCCTGACTTTC,CASSLIEWSSGANVLTF,TRBV7-2,NA,TRBJ2-6,NA
TGTGCCAGCAGCCCCCGGGGGGGCGGTAAAGAGACCCAGTACTTC,CASSPRGGGKETQYF,TRBV7-2,TRBD2,TRBJ2-5,NA
TGTGCCAGCAGCTTAGTAGCCTATGGCTACACCTTC,CASSLVAYGYTF,TRBV7-2,NA,TRBJ1-2,NA
TGCGCCAGCAGTCGCCCAGGGGCCGGGGAGCTGTTTTTT,CASSRPGAGELFF,TRBV4-1,NA,TRBJ2-2,once
TGTGCCAGCAGCTTCGCGGGGGGCGTCAATGAGCAGTTCTTC,CASSFAGGVNEQFF,TRBV13,TRBD2,TRBJ2-1,NA
TGTGCCAGCAGCTTATCCTACGGGACTAACGCCTACGAGCAGTACTTC,CASSLSYGTNAYEQYF,TRBV11-2,TRBD2,TRBJ2-7,NA
TGTGCCAGCAGTGCCCTAGGCGGAGATACGCAGTATTTT,CASSALGGDTQYF,TRBV12-3/TRBV12-4,NA,TRBJ2-3,NA
TGTGCCAGCAGCCGGAAGGGGTCCGAAGAGACCCAGTACTTC,CASSRKGSEETQYF,TRBV11-2,NA,TRBJ2-5,NA
TGTGCCAGCACCAGACAGAGTTCACCCCTCCACTTT,CASTRQSSPLHF,TRBV6-6,NA,TRBJ1-6,NA
TGTGCCACCAGCAGGGCGTTTAGCGGGATGACAGATACGCAGTATTTT,CATSRAFSGMTDTQYF,TRBV15,TRBD2,TRBJ2-3,NA
TGCGCCAGCAAGGGGGGGGGACTAGCGGGAGGGAACGAGCAGTACTTC,CASKGGGLAGGNEQYF,TRBV10-2,TRBD2,TRBJ2-7,NA
TGTGCCACCAGCAGAGATCATGGAGGGTCGACCGAGCAGTACTTC,CATSRDHGGSTEQYF,TRBV15,NA,TRBJ2-7,once
TGTGCCACCAGTGATTCCTTTCCGGGACTGGGTGGAAACACCATATATTTT,CATSDSFPGLGGNTIYF,TRBV24-1,NA,TRBJ1-3,few
TGTGCCAGCAGCTTATCGGGACGGGGCAGGGGCCCCTACGAGCAGTACTTC,CASSLSGRGRGPYEQYF,TRBV7-8,NA,TRBJ2-7,NA
TGTGCCAGCAGTGCACAGGGTTATAACGAGCAGTACTTC,CASSAQGYNEQYF,TRBV25-1,NA,TRBJ2-7,NA
TGTGCCAGCAGTGAAGGAGGGAGTGGAGTTCCTGAAGCTTTCTTT,CASSEGGSGVPEAFF,TRBV6-1,NA,TRBJ1-1,NA
TGTGCCAGCAGTTGGCAGGCTTCCTACGAGCAGTACTTC,CASSWQASYEQYF,TRBV12-3/TRBV12-4,NA,TRBJ2-7,few
TGTGCCAGCAGCGTAATGAGCGGGGAGCAAGAGACCCAGTACTTC,CASSVMSGEQETQYF,TRBV9,TRBD2,TRBJ2-5,NA
TGTGCCAGCAGCCCCACAGAGCGGGGGCGCAATGAGCAGTTCTTC,CASSPTERGRNEQFF,TRBV3-1/TRBV3-2,TRBD2,TRBJ2-1,NA
TGTGCCAGCAGCTTCGGACAGTACGAGCAGTACTTC,CASSFGQYEQYF,TRBV5-5,NA,TRBJ2-7,NA